This T cell receptor beta chain is drawn from a study of T-cell reconstitution after alpha-beta-depleted transplantation in children. Study observations and caveats: At the one-year point after transplant, T-cell counts and TCRbeta diversity were found to come mostly from T cells that had been newly produced.

Only a few counts were recorded for this clonotype. Its antigen is unidentified. The library targeted TCRbeta and was prepared with unique molecular identifiers. MiXCR was run by TCRdb on the PCR reads, yielding one entry per CDR3 protein. Altogether hundreds of thousands of distinct CDR3 sequences are present, around 13% being singletons, with the ten largest covering 2% to 2.5%. The germline CDR1 and CDR2 sequences are SGHTA and FQGTGA. V lost 4 bases to trimming and J lost 0 bases, with 24 bases between them. The CDR3 is 20 amino acids. The sample consisted of PBMCs, mostly from graft donor cells, taken 360 days after TCRalphabeta/CD19-depleted stem cell transplant. J is TRBJ2-2 and V is TRBV7-3; perhaps TRBD2 as D (8 bases). The sequence derives from a male patient under 18 who had a stem cell transplant for acute myeloid leukemia, so the T cells may come from the graft donor. The CDR3 sequence: CASSSRQGQSGGANTGELFF. Written as DNA, the CDR3 is TGTGCCAGCAGCTCCCGACAGGGACAGAGCGGGGGCGCGAACACCGGGGAGCTGTTTTTT. Full variable domain (outside the CDR3, taken from reference TRBV7-3 and TRBJ2-2): GAGVSQTPSNKVTEKGKYVELRCDPISGHTALYWYRQSLGQGPEFLIYFQGTGAADDSGLPNDRFFAVRPEGSVSTLKIQRTERGDSAVYLCASSSRQGQSGGANTGELFFGEGSRLTVL.